The TCR beta chain under discussion was sequenced for a study of T-cell reconstitution after alpha-beta-depleted transplantation in children. Unique molecular identifiers featured in how the TCRbeta library was prepared. TCRdb reprocessed the PCR reads with MiXCR, giving one entry per CDR3 protein. The sample consists of around 480,000 distinct CDR3 sequences, over 25% of them appearing once. This clonotype was seen only a few times. The CDR3 totals 13 residues. CDR1 is DFQATT, CDR2 SNEGSKA, per germline (reference sequence). Trimming took off 3 bases at V and 5 bases at J, with 11 bases between the two ends.

The material sequenced was PBMCs from the stem cell graft donor, taken from the stem cell graft. The chain joins TRBV20-1 to TRBJ2-1; D is uncertain. This clonotype originated in a human donor who donated a stem cell graft to a child with aplastic anemia. In nucleotides, the CDR3 is TGCAGTGCTAGGAGCTCGATCCACAATGAGCAGTTCTTC. As protein: CSARSSIHNEQFF.